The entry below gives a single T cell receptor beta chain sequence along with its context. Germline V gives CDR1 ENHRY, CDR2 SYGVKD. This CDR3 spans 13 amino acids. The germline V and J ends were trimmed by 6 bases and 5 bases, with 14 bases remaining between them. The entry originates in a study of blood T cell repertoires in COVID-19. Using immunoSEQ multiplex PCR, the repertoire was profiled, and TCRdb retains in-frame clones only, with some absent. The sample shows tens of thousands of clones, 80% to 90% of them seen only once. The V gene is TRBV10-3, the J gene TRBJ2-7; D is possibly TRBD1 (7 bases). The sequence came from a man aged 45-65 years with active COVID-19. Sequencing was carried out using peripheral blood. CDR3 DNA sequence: TGTGCCATCAGGGAGGGGGCGATCGACGAGCAGTACTTC. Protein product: CAIREGAIDEQYF.